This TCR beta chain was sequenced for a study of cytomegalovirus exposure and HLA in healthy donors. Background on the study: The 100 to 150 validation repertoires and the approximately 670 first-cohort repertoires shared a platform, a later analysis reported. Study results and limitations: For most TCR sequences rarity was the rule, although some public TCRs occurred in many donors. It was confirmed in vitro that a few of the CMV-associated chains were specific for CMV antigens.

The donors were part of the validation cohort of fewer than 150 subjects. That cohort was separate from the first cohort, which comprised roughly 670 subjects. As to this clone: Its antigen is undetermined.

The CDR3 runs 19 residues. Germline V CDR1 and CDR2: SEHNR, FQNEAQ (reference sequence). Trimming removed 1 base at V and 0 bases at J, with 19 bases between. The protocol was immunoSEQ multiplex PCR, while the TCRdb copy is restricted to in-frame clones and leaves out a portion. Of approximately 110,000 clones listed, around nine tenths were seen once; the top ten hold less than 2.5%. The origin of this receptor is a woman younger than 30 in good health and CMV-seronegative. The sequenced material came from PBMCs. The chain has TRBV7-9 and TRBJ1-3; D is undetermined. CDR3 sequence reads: CASSLGRVVFGLSGNTIYF. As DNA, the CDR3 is TGTGCCAGCAGCTTAGGCCGGGTTGTGTTTGGACTCTCTGGAAACACCATATATTTT. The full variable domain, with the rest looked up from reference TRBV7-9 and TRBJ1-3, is DTGVSQNPRHKITKRGQNVTFRCDPISEHNRLYWYRQTLGQGPEFLTYFQNEAQLEKSRLLSDRFSAERPKGSFSTLEIQRTEQGDSAMYLCASSLGRVVFGLSGNTIYFGEGSWLTVV.